Included here is one T cell receptor beta chain sequence, with context. Its target antigen remains unknown. No much larger clone exists at a distance of one base, and base qualities are not known. This sample is part of a study of neurological immune-mediated disorders (dated by TCRdb to about 2019). About the full investigation: Among the approximately 34 multiple sclerosis patients, around 31 had relapsing-remitting MS and 3 had secondary progressive MS. Using UMI-based sequencing, the study compared peripheral blood TCR-beta repertoires from patients with HTLV-I-associated myelopathy (HAM/TSP), patients with multiple sclerosis, and healthy controls. Longitudinal samples, technical triplicates and paired sorted CD4+ and CD8+ T-cell subsets, alongside PBMC samples, were included among the roughly 96 TCR-beta libraries. Of the 60 to 70 subjects in the cohort, about 14 were HAM/TSP patients, some 35 were multiple sclerosis patients, and around 20 were healthy controls. The full study reports these points: Across subjects, expanded clones never shared an identical CDR3 amino acid sequence, which suggests that the TCR-beta repertoires in every group were private. The MS cluster showed no association with clinical or MRI features, and the authors stated that larger cohorts are needed. Repertoires from 18 of 34 MS patients were grouped by phylogenetic analysis into a cluster of related CDR3 sequences, suggesting a possible repertoire-level signature. TCR clonal expansion was greatest in HAM/TSP patients and smallest in MS patients, who ranked below even healthy controls.

To synthesize cDNA, template-switch 5'RACE was performed with a primer carrying a 10-nucleotide random unique molecular identifier so that each TCR transcript was tagged. Every sequencing run yielded over 170 million TCR-beta sequences covering 15-18 subjects. Total RNA was extracted with the RNeasy kit. The KAPA Real-time Library Amplification kit was used to amplify TCR-beta VDJ regions with primers targeting the TCR constant region and the 5'RACE anchor. Sample indexes and Illumina adaptors were added in a first PCR, and a second PCR then increased library yield. After Ampure bead purification, the roughly 650 bp TCR product was size-selected on a 2% E-gel SizeSelection system. Before pooling, libraries had their quality checked on a Bioanalyzer, their concentration measured with Qubit, and their quantity determined with the Kapa Library Quantification kit. An Illumina HiSeq 2500 sequenced the libraries paired-end 2 x 150 bp. To increase sequence diversity, roughly 24-32% phiX was spiked into each library pool. As for the original processing: The UMI-based MiGEC pipeline processed quality-filtered reads and removed over 80% of raw TCR sequences during error correction. VDJ genes were aligned to IMGT germline references, and each clonotype was defined by a unique CDR3 amino acid sequence together with V-J genes. Clonal expansion, Shannon diversity and CDR3 relatedness (CalcPairwiseDistances, ClusterSamples) were evaluated with VDJtools, and phylogenetic trees were built with CLCbio workbench. A clone was classed as expanded if it had 8 or more unique UMIs, a cutoff based on coefficient-of-variation modelling across technical triplicates. TCRdb took the public reads, trimmed them with fastp at Q25, ran MiXCR for clone calling and kept in-frame beta chains. Each entry is one CDR3 protein sequence, shown with its most common DNA and genes. TCRdb assigned the V and J calls; the authors' analysis was not used. A total of around 50,000 distinct CDR3 sequences appear in this sample, roughly 3.5% of them only once. The ten largest clones represent under 4% of the sample.

Reading from cysteine to phenylalanine, the CDR3 counts 19 amino acids. Only CDR3 DNA remains: 57 bases, in frame from the first base. According to the germline V gene (reference sequence), CDR1 reads SEHNR and CDR2 reads FQNEAQ. Germline trimming amounts to 0 bases on V and 6 bases on J, with 11 as the count of junction bases outside the gene matches. For the unsorted PBMC libraries, 2 million PBMCs were stored in RNAlater at -80 degrees C until RNA extraction and were used to generate the libraries. Multiple sclerosis patients were enrolled in a US clinical protocol under which disease progression was evaluated by magnetic resonance imaging. Peripheral blood was subjected to Ficoll-Hypaque density gradient centrifugation to isolate PBMCs, which were then cryopreserved in liquid nitrogen.

Sequencing was performed on PBMCs. The source of this sequence is a woman in her twenties or thirties with multiple sclerosis. The chain is assembled from TRBV7-9 and TRBJ1-6, with 10 middle bases fitting TRBD1. This receptor carries the CDR3 CASSLARVGQGYVNSPLHF. The DNA sequence reads TGTGCCAGCAGCTTAGCTCGTGTGGGACAGGGGTACGTTAATTCACCCCTCCACTTT.